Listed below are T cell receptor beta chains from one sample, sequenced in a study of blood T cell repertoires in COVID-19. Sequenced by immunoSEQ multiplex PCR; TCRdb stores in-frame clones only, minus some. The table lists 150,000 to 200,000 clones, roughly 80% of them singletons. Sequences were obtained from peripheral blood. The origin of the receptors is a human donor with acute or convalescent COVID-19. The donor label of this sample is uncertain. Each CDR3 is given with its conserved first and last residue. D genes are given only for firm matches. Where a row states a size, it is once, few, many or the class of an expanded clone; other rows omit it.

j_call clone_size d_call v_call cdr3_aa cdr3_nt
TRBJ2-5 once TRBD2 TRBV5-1 CASSSGLAAPQETQYF TGCGCCAGCAGCTCGGGACTAGCGGCACCACAAGAGACCCAGTACTTC
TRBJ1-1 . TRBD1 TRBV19 CASSIAAGGNTEAFF TGTGCCAGTAGTATAGCGGCAGGGGGGAACACTGAAGCTTTCTTT
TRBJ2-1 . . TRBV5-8 CASSPADRLARNEQFF TGTGCCAGCAGCCCGGCAGACAGGCTCGCAAGGAATGAGCAGTTCTTC
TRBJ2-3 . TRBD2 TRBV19 CASSPGLARTDTQYF TGTGCCAGTAGCCCCGGACTAGCGCGCACAGATACGCAGTATTTT
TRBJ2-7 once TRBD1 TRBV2 CASSGTGKNEQYF TGTGCCAGCAGCGGGACAGGGAAGAACGAGCAGTACTTC
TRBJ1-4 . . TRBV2 CASSATNEKLFF TGTGCCAGCAGTGCTACTAATGAAAAACTGTTTTTT
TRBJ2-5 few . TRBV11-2 CASSPRRWETQYF TGTGCCAGCAGCCCGAGGAGGTGGGAGACCCAGTACTTC
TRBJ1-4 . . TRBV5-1 CASSSGVTNEKLFF TGCGCCAGCAGCTCGGGGGTAACTAATGAAAAACTGTTTTTT
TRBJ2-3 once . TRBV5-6 CASSWGGRSTDTQYF TGTGCCAGCAGCTGGGGGGGCCGTTCCACAGATACGCAGTATTTT
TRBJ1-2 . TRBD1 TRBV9 CASSESDRGSDYGYTF TGTGCCAGCAGCGAGTCGGACAGGGGGTCGGACTATGGCTACACCTTC
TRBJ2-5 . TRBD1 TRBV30 CAWRPTGAETQYF TGTGCCTGGAGGCCGACAGGGGCTGAGACCCAGTACTTC
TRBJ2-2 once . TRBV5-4 CASSLGRDTGELFF TGTGCCAGCAGCTTGGGGAGGGACACCGGGGAGCTGTTTTTT
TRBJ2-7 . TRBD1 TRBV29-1 CSVAPGQAGSYEQYF TGCAGCGTTGCACCGGGACAGGCTGGCTCCTACGAGCAGTACTTC
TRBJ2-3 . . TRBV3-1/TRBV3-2 CASSQDTSYTDTQYF TGTGCCAGCAGCCAAGATACTAGCTACACAGATACGCAGTATTTT
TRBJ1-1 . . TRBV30 CAWSLLRGLNTEAFF TGTGCCTGGAGTCTCCTCAGGGGTTTGAACACTGAAGCTTTCTTT
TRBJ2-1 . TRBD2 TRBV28 CASRTSGTYEQFF TGTGCCAGCAGGACTAGCGGGACCTATGAGCAGTTCTTC
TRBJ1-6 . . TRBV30 CAWSVEAGNGSPLHF TGTGCCTGGAGTGTAGAGGCAGGGAATGGTTCACCCCTCCACTTT
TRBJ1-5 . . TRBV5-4 CASSLGGGSQPQHF TGTGCCAGCAGCTTGGGGGGGGGAAGTCAGCCCCAGCATTTT